Listed below are T cell receptor beta chains from one sample, sequenced in a study of blood T cells in healthy people across ages. TCRdb ran MiXCR on the 5' RACE reads and lists one entry per CDR3 protein. The sample comprises 750,000 to 950,000 distinct CDR3 sequences, approximately 55% of which are singletons, and 40% to 50% rests with the top ten. Sequences were obtained from blood. These TCRs come from an elderly man in good health. The CDR3 runs from the conserved cysteine through the conserved F or W. The D gene is left open where the match is weak. Size is omitted from some rows. Given values are once, few, many or a class for expanded clones.

CDR3 DNA	CDR3 protein	J gene	V gene	D gene	clone size
TGTGCCAGCAGTTACCTCCAGGCTCAAGGCCAGGGGTTGGAAGAGACCCAGTACTTC	CASSYLQAQGQGLEETQYF	TRBJ2-5	TRBV6-5	.	few
TGTGCCAGCAGCTTAGCCCAAGACTCGAGGACCGAGCAGTACTTC	CASSLAQDSRTEQYF	TRBJ2-7	TRBV7-2	.	few
TGTGCCAGCAGGACGACTAGCGGGAGGGAGTTCTTC	CASRTTSGREFF	TRBJ2-1	TRBV12-3/TRBV12-4	TRBD2	.
TGTGCCACCAGTGATCGGACAGGTTGGAATGAGCAGTTCTTC	CATSDRTGWNEQFF	TRBJ2-1	TRBV24-1	TRBD1	.
TGCAGTGCCGAGGGGGCTGATCGGGGGGAGACCCAGTACTTC	CSAEGADRGETQYF	TRBJ2-5	TRBV20-1	.	.
TGTGCCACCAGCAGAGATGGTTCGGAGTATGACTACACCTTC	CATSRDGSEYDYTF	TRBJ1-2	TRBV15	.	.
TGTGCCAGCAGACGGTACCGGACAGGGCGATTTTCTGGGGCCAACGTCCTGACTTTC	CASRRYRTGRFSGANVLTF	TRBJ2-6	TRBV11-2	TRBD1	.
TGTGCCAGCACCCTAGATTCAAGGCCGGGACTGAGGACTGAAGCTTTCTTT	CASTLDSRPGLRTEAFF	TRBJ1-1	TRBV6-1	.	.
TGTGCCAGCAGCCCGACGGTGAACAATGAGCAGTTCTTC	CASSPTVNNEQFF	TRBJ2-1	TRBV7-9	.	.
TGTGCCAGCAGCTTAGGCGGCTCCGCAAGGGATGAGCAGTTCTTC	CASSLGGSARDEQFF	TRBJ2-1	TRBV7-2	.	few
TGTGCCAGCAGTGATCCGGGACACCATTATGGCTACACCTTC	CASSDPGHHYGYTF	TRBJ1-2	TRBV25-1	.	few
TGCGCCAGCAGGCTCTTGGCCGGGGAGGTTTACGAGCAGTACTTC	CASRLLAGEVYEQYF	TRBJ2-7	TRBV5-1	.	few
TGTGCCAGCAGCCCCAGGGACAGGGGAAGGTTTAGCGGCTACACCTTC	CASSPRDRGRFSGYTF	TRBJ1-2	TRBV3-1	TRBD1	.
TGTGCCTCCCTTCCCGCGGGACTAGCGCGAGACTACGAGCAGTACTTC	CASLPAGLARDYEQYF	TRBJ2-7	TRBV2	TRBD2	.
TGCAGCGTCCCAGGGGGGAGAGGTCACAGAGACGCGTATTTT	CSVPGGRGHRDAYF	TRBJ2-3	TRBV29-1	.	.
TGTGCCAGCAGCAAAGAGGCGGAGCGGTACAATGAGCAGTTCTTC	CASSKEAERYNEQFF	TRBJ2-1	TRBV21-1	.	few
TGTGCCAGCAGCCAACAGACAGGGGTCTCCTATAATTCACCCCTCCACTTT	CASSQQTGVSYNSPLHF	TRBJ1-6	TRBV3-1	TRBD1	.
TGTGCCAGCAGTTACGATAGCCGACAATCCACAGATACGCAGTATTTT	CASSYDSRQSTDTQYF	TRBJ2-3	TRBV6-6	.	.
TGTGCCAGCAGTGGGGGACAGTACACTGAAGCTTTCTTT	CASSGGQYTEAFF	TRBJ1-1	TRBV2	TRBD1	.
TGTGCCAGCAGTCCCCCTTCCGGGGACTATAGCAATCAGCCCCAGCATTTT	CASSPPSGDYSNQPQHF	TRBJ1-5	TRBV28	.	.
TGTGCCAGCAGCCCTCCCCTAGCGGGAGATGGCTCTGGGGCCAACGTCCTGACTTTC	CASSPPLAGDGSGANVLTF	TRBJ2-6	TRBV6-1	TRBD2	.
TGCGCCAGCAGCTTAGCACTAGCGGGAGGGCCTAGTGGAGATACGCAGTATTTT	CASSLALAGGPSGDTQYF	TRBJ2-3	TRBV5-1	TRBD2	few
TGTGCCAGCAGTTTAGAAGGGGGTTCGTGGACTGAAGCTTTCTTT	CASSLEGGSWTEAFF	TRBJ1-1	TRBV12-3/TRBV12-4	.	.
TGTGCCAGCAGTTACCGTGGGAGGGGCGACAATGAGCAGTTCTTC	CASSYRGRGDNEQFF	TRBJ2-1	TRBV6-6	TRBD2	.